The entry that follows covers one T cell receptor beta chain sequence. Followed longitudinally, the Seattle patients had been enrolled during active infection. The method was immunoSEQ multiplex PCR; TCRdb's version includes in-frame clones alone and lacks a portion of them. The table shows around 77,000 clones, with 65% to 90% occurring only once. The data were taken from a study of blood T cell repertoires in COVID-19. Whole-study context: Collection of acute and convalescent COVID-19 samples took place in the United States, Italy and Spain. T cells, B-cell-depleted T cells, or PBMCs supplied cDNA or gDNA.

The CDR3 sequence is 16 residues long. V was shortened by 4 bases and J by 0 bases, with 13 bases between the two germline ends. The TCR sequence derives from a man aged 25 to 45 with COVID-19, enrolled during active disease. Sequenced input: peripheral blood. This chain links TRBV6-7 with TRBJ2-1; a possible D gene is TRBD1 (6 bases). TRBV6-7 is marked as an open reading frame, function uncertain. The CDR3: CASSCPGTSSYNEQFF. CDR3 bases: TGTGCCAGCAGTTGCCCCGGGACATCCTCCTACAATGAGCAGTTCTTC.